The 28 T cell receptor beta chains below were found in one sample sequenced in a study of T cells in women clearing cervical HPV infection (dated by TCRdb to the late 2010s). The library was prepared using the immunoSEQ multiplex PCR assay. Held by TCRdb, this immuneACCESS table contains in-frame sequences only and omits some clones. Under half of the omission traces to an unresolved V gene where checked; the cause of the rest is unknown. The sample has approximately 15,000 clones on record. The top ten clones comprise less than 25% of the sample. The specimen sequenced was blood buffy coat. The origin of the receptors is a woman between 18 and 70 years old with a cervical HPV16 infection that either progressed to CIN3+ or cleared (not recorded which).

The covered CDR3 bases are TGTGCCAGTAGTGCCGTACAAGAGACG. Encoded protein: CASSAVQET. The CDR3 as a whole reads CASSAVQETQYF. The V gene is TRBV19, the J gene TRBJ2-3; D unresolved. The read halts 3 residues ahead of the CDR3 end, with the missing end drawn from the germline J gene. The CDR3 has 12 amino acids. From germline, CDR1 is LNHDA and CDR2 SQIVND (reference sequence).

A word on this clone: The read terminates 3 residues before the CDR3 end, so the remaining end is supplied by the germline J gene. This chain joins TRBV19 and TRBJ1-2; 7 bases are shared with TRBD1. The CDR3 consists of 13 residues. Germline V gene data show CDR1 as LNHDA and CDR2 as SQIVND (reference sequence). The CDR3: CASSTGALGGYTF. Partial CDR3 DNA: TGTGCCAGTAGCACAGGGGCGCTCGGCGGC. Full variable domain (rest looked up from reference TRBV19 and TRBJ1-2): DGGITQSPKYLFRKEGQNVTLSCEQNLNHDAMYWYRQDPGQGLRLIYYSQIVNDFQKGDIAEGYSVSREKKESFPLTVTSAQKNPTAFYLCASSTGALGGYTFGSGTRLTVV.

Turning to this clone: Read coverage stops 3 residues before the CDR3 terminus; the germline J gene supplies the remainder. This chain uses TRBV18 with TRBJ2-3; TRBD1 matches 7 bases. Germline V gene lookup returns CDR1 KGHSH and CDR2 LQKENI. CDR3 length: 14 residues. This CDR3 is CASSGTEEPQPQYF. The covered CDR3 bases are TGTGCCAGCTCAGGGACAGAGGAGCCTCAGCCG.

Here the CDR3 reads CASSPRLAGIHEQYF. CDR3 DNA (partial): TGTGCCAGCAGCCCAAGACTAGCGGGGATCCACGAG. The chain recombines TRBV7-9 with TRBJ2-7; 11 bases line up with TRBD2. The read is 3 residues too short to cover the CDR3 end, so that end is filled in from the germline J gene. The germline CDR1 and CDR2 sequences are SEHNR and FQNEAQ (reference sequence). J was trimmed by 5 bases and V by 5 bases; bases with no gene match: 8. The CDR3 is 15 amino acids.

A remark on this clone: The CDR3 is cut off 3 residues early in the read; its end comes from the germline J gene. The V call is TRBV6-2 or TRBV6-3, the J call TRBJ1-6; TRBD1 matches 8 bases. The CDR3 length is 16 residues. CDR1 is MNHEY, CDR2 SVGEGT, per germline. Trimming at V came to 4 bases and at J to 7 bases, leaving 9 bases not matched to a gene. The CDR3 protein is CASSSHGQGSNSPLHF. Incomplete CDR3 DNA: TGTGCCAGCAGTTCCCACGGACAGGGATCGAATTCACCC.

With respect to this clone: The sequence runs out 3 residues before the end of the CDR3; the remainder is reconstructed from the germline J gene. This chain uses TRBV12-3 or TRBV12-4 with TRBJ1-4; D gene uncertain. V was shortened by 6 bases and J by 5 bases, with 19 bases between the two germline ends. CDR3 length: 16 residues. The CDR3 DNA, read in part, is TGTGCCAGCAGGTCCCCTGAAGGGTCGGGGAATGAAAAA. Protein sequence: CASRSPEGSGNEK. The full CDR3 sequence reads CASRSPEGSGNEKLFF.

A word on this clone: The read terminates 3 residues ahead of where the CDR3 ends, so the germline J gene completes it. The gene calls are TRBV5-1 and TRBJ2-3, with TRBD1 matching 9 bases. The CDR3 totals 16 residues. J gave up 3 bases and V 0 bases, and 5 bases lay outside the gene matches. CDR1 SGHRS and CDR2 YFSETQ come from the germline V gene. CDR3 in amino acids: CASSLGDRAKTDTQYF. The part of the CDR3 DNA that was read is TGCGCCAGCAGCTTGGGGGACAGGGCGAAGACAGATACG.

Regarding this clone: Read sequence stops 3 residues before the CDR3 end, and the germline J gene provides the missing end. The V and J genes are TRBV5-6 and TRBJ2-7; 7 bases are shared with TRBD1. The germline V gene encodes CDR1 SGHDT and CDR2 YYEEEE. Trimming cost V 0 bases and J 6 bases; bases outside gene matches: 3. CDR3 length equals 13 residues. The CDR3 sequence: CASSLGQGSEQYF. Partial CDR3 DNA: TGTGCCAGCAGCTTGGGACAGGGCTCCGAG.

As concerns this clone: The CDR3 end falls 3 residues outside the read, so it is completed with the germline J gene. The chain links TRBV6-1 to TRBJ1-2; possibly TRBD1 for D (5 bases). This CDR3 is built from 15 residues. V dropped 1 base and J dropped 4 bases, with 13 bases sitting between them. The germline CDR1 and CDR2 sequences are MNHNS and SASEGT. The CDR3 region is CASSEVFQGTYGYTF. CDR3 DNA (partial): TGTGCCAGCAGTGAAGTCTTCCAGGGCACCTATGGC.

With regard to this clone: The read terminates 3 residues ahead of where the CDR3 ends, so the germline J gene completes it. The chain links TRBV7-2 to TRBJ2-5; a possible D gene is TRBD2 (7 bases). CDR1 SGHTA and CDR2 FQGNSA come from the germline V gene. V dropped 5 bases and J dropped 5 bases, with 15 bases sitting between them. The CDR3 totals 14 residues. The covered CDR3 bases are TGTGCCAGCAGCCTCCGGGGGGCTGGGGAGACC. Translation: CASSLRGAGET. The entire CDR3 is CASSLRGAGETQYF.

Concerning this clone itself: The CDR3 extends 3 residues past the end of the read, so its final part is completed from the germline J gene. Other DNA sequences in this sample translate to the same CDR3. The V gene is TRBV5-1, the J gene TRBJ1-3; perhaps TRBD1 as D (5 bases). CDR1 is SGHRS, CDR2 YFSETQ, per germline. The CDR3 spans 16 residues. V was cut by 0 bases and J by 4 bases, with 14 bases left in between. CDR3 DNA (partial): TGCGCCAGCAGCTTGGCCGGTGCAGGGTACGGAAACACC. Protein product: CASSLAGAGYGNT. The entire CDR3 sequence reads CASSLAGAGYGNTIYF. Based on the CDR3 plus reference TRBV5-1 and TRBJ1-3, the full variable domain is KAGVTQTPRYLIKTRGQQVTLSCSPISGHRSVSWYQQTPGQGLQFLFEYFSETQRNKGNFPGRFSGRQFSNSRSEMNVSTLELGDSALYLCASSLAGAGYGNTIYFGEGSWLTVV.

In the case of this clone: The read gets to within 3 residues of the CDR3 end, and the germline J gene fills in the rest. V is TRBV6-1 and J is TRBJ1-6; maybe TRBD1 (5 bases). CDR1 is MNHNS and CDR2 is SASEGT in the germline V gene. Trimming stripped 3 bases from V and 5 bases from J, with 11 bases between. The CDR3 loop spans 15 amino acids. This CDR3 reads CASSDTTVNNSPLHF. Incomplete CDR3 DNA: TGTGCCAGCAGTGATACGACAGTAAATAATTCACCC.

As for this clone: The read terminates 3 residues ahead of where the CDR3 ends, so the germline J gene completes it. This rearrangement joins TRBV20-1 to TRBJ1-2, with TRBD1 matching 10 bases. Trimming at V came to 6 bases and at J to 5 bases, leaving 6 bases not matched to a gene. The CDR3 spans 13 residues. The germline gives CDR1 DFQATT, CDR2 SNEGSKA (reference sequence). CDR3 DNA (partial): TGCAGTGCCATCTCGGGACAGGGGTATGGC. Amino acids: CSAISGQGYG. The CDR3 in its entirety is CSAISGQGYGYTF.

In regard to this clone: The CDR3 is cut off 3 residues early in the read; its end comes from the germline J gene. The V and J genes are TRBV9 and TRBJ1-6; 9 bases are shared with TRBD1. Per the germline V gene, CDR1 is SGDLS and CDR2 is YYNGEE. Trimming removed 3 bases from V and 10 bases from J; junction bases left unmatched: 5. The CDR3 covers 14 residues. The CDR3 reads CASSGGTGRSPLHF. The sequenced part of the CDR3 DNA is TGTGCCAGCAGCGGCGGGACAGGGCGATCACCC.

As concerns this clone: The sequenced fragment ends 3 residues before the CDR3 boundary, so the rest is inferred from the germline J gene. The genes are TRBV30 and TRBJ1-2; the D is unclear. CDR1 and CDR2 (germline): GTSNPN, SVGIG (reference sequence). The CDR3 has 15 residues. The CDR3 sequence: CAWSVPTSGVMAYTF. The part of the CDR3 DNA that was read is TGTGCCTGGAGTGTACCTACTAGCGGGGTCATGGCC.

Turning to this clone: The missing CDR3 end, 3 residues past where the read stops, is filled in from the germline J gene. The J gene is TRBJ1-6, the V gene TRBV7-9, with D uncertain. Germline CDR1 reads SEHNR; CDR2 reads FQNEAQ (reference sequence). This CDR3 comprises 13 residues. CDR3 DNA, as far as it was read: TGTGCCAGCAGCTTAGATGGTAGTTCGCCC. Amino acid sequence: CASSLDGSSP. The full CDR3 is CASSLDGSSPLHF.

Notes on this clone: The read is 3 residues too short to cover the CDR3 end, so that end is filled in from the germline J gene. The chain employs TRBV20-1 and TRBJ2-3; tentative D call: TRBD2 (5 bases). Germline lookup yields CDR1 DFQATT and CDR2 SNEGSKA (reference sequence). Trimming stripped 0 bases from V and 5 bases from J, with 21 bases between. This CDR3 comprises 17 residues. This chain's CDR3 is CSARDRRGLAVVDTQYF. The part of the CDR3 DNA that was read is TGCAGTGCTAGAGATAGGAGAGGGCTAGCTGTTGTAGATACG.

Turning to this clone: Read data end 3 residues before the CDR3 end; the end is taken from the germline J gene. The chain combines TRBV11-1 with TRBJ1-1, with D perhaps TRBD1 (6 bases). Germline assignment: CDR1 SGHAT and CDR2 FQDESV (reference sequence). The CDR3 loop spans 13 amino acids. CDR3 region: CASSSQTGAEAFF. Partial CDR3 DNA: TGTGCCAGCAGTTCGCAGACAGGCGCCGAA.

To note about this clone: The read comes to an end 3 residues before the CDR3 does, leaving the germline J gene to fill in the end. This chain links TRBV30 with TRBJ2-3; 8 nucleotides align to TRBD2. CDR1 GTSNPN and CDR2 SVGIG come from the germline V gene (reference sequence). CDR3 size: 13 residues. The CDR3 reads CAWMGRGGGTQYF. Partial CDR3 DNA: TGTGCCTGGATGGGACGGGGGGGCGGCACG. Supplemented by reference TRBV30 and TRBJ2-3, the full variable domain reads SQTIHQWPATLVQPVGSPLSLECTVEGTSNPNLYWYRQAAGRGLQLLFYSVGIGQISSEVPQNLSASRPQDRQFILSSKKLLLSDSGFYLCAWMGRGGGTQYFGPGTRLTVL.

Details on this clone: Read coverage stops 3 residues before the CDR3 terminus; the germline J gene supplies the remainder. V is TRBV5-4 and J is TRBJ1-1, with D tentatively TRBD1 (6 bases). The germline CDR1 and CDR2 sequences are SGHNT and YYREEE (reference sequence). This CDR3 has 11 residues. The CDR3 bases that were read are TGTGCCAGCAGCCTGGGGGGCGAA. The encoded protein is CASSLGGE. The whole CDR3 reads CASSLGGEAFF.

Worth noting for this clone: The read ends 3 residues before the CDR3 terminus; that terminus is restored from the germline J gene. J is TRBJ2-2 and V is TRBV5-1; 10 nucleotides line up with TRBD1. The CDR3 sequence is 16 residues long. Germline lookup yields CDR1 SGHRS and CDR2 YFSETQ. Trimming took 5 bases from V and 3 from J; bases not matched to a gene: 7. CDR3 DNA (partial): TGCGCCAGCAGGGGGGACAGGGGCGATTACACCGGGGAG. It yields the protein CASRGDRGDYTGE. Given in full, the CDR3 is CASRGDRGDYTGELFF.

CDR3 loop: CASSLTSGGGSTQYF. The part of the CDR3 DNA that was read is TGTGCCAGCAGTTTGACTAGCGGGGGTGGTTCAACC. The chain uses TRBV6-2 or TRBV6-3 and TRBJ2-5; 12 nucleotides agree with TRBD2. The CDR3 end is not reached by the read, which stops 3 residues before it; the germline J gene fills it in. Germline CDR1 reads MNHEY; CDR2 reads SVGEGT. This CDR3 spans 15 amino acids.

In regard to this clone: Read data end 3 residues before the CDR3 end; the end is taken from the germline J gene. The chain has TRBV6-1 and TRBJ1-4; 10 bases are a match to TRBD1. The CDR3 loop spans 14 amino acids. Germline CDR1 reads MNHNS; CDR2 reads SASEGT. J gave up 7 bases and V 1 base, and 0 bases lay outside the gene matches. The DNA read from the CDR3 is TGTGCCAGCAGTGAAGGACAGGGGGCTGAAAAA. Residues: CASSEGQGAEK. The whole CDR3 reads CASSEGQGAEKLFF.

In the case of this clone: The read comes to an end 3 residues before the CDR3 does, leaving the germline J gene to fill in the end. The V gene is TRBV10-1, the J gene TRBJ2-3; 7 bases are shared with TRBD2. Germline CDR1 WNHNN, CDR2 SYGVQD (reference sequence). The CDR3 loop spans 13 amino acids. V was clipped by 6 bases and J by 6 bases; unmatched bases: 6. CDR3 DNA (partial): TGCGCCAGCAGCCAAGCGGGGACCGATACG. It specifies CASSQAGTDT. The whole CDR3 sequence is CASSQAGTDTQYF.

As for this clone: The CDR3 end is not reached by the read, which stops 3 residues before it; the germline J gene fills it in. V is TRBV28 and J is TRBJ1-5; D unclear. V shed 3 bases and J shed 6 bases, with 12 bases lying between them. This CDR3 region has 14 residues. Germline V CDR1 and CDR2: MDHEN, SYDVKM. The CDR3 sequence is CASSLAAGFQPQHF. The CDR3 DNA, read in part, is TGTGCCAGCAGTTTGGCGGCGGGCTTTCAGCCC.

Comments on this clone: The read comes to an end 3 residues before the CDR3 does, leaving the germline J gene to fill in the end. This chain joins TRBV7-9 and TRBJ1-2; D gene uncertain. This CDR3 contains 13 residues. Germline-derived CDR1 and CDR2 are SEHNR and FQNEAQ (reference sequence). The CDR3 here is CASSSSGIYDYTF. The DNA read from the CDR3 is TGTGCCAGCAGCTCCTCGGGGATCTACGAC.

To note about this clone: The read ends 3 residues early relative to the CDR3; the germline J gene fills the gap. This rearrangement joins TRBV7-6 to TRBJ2-5; 8 bases fit TRBD2. CDR1 and CDR2 (germline): SGHVS, FNYEAQ. The CDR3 extends over 14 amino acids. With 1 base clipped from V and 4 bases from J, the junction kept 2 bases outside the gene matches. Incomplete CDR3 DNA: TGTGCCAGCAGCTTAGGGACTAGCCTAGAGACC. Translation: CASSLGTSLET. The entire CDR3 is CASSLGTSLETQYF. Full variable domain (remainder filled in from reference TRBV7-6 and TRBJ2-5): GAGVSQSPRYKVTKRGQDVALRCDPISGHVSLYWYRQALGQGPEFLTYFNYEAQQDKSGLPNDRFSAERPEGSISTLTIQRTEQRDSAMYRCASSLGTSLETQYFGPGTRLLVL.

As for this clone: Read sequence stops 3 residues before the CDR3 end, and the germline J gene provides the missing end. This sequence joins TRBV18 and TRBJ1-2; D uncertain. The CDR3 extends over 12 amino acids. Germline V lookup: CDR1 KGHSH, CDR2 LQKENI. The CDR3 protein is CASSPYTDTYTF. The sequenced CDR3 bases are TGTGCCAGCTCACCCTACACAGATACC.